This entry describes one TCR beta chain. Antigen specificity is unknown. The entry originates in a study of blood T cells in healthy people across ages. Study outcomes and limitations: Diversity estimates drawn from one million T cells were deemed underestimates. Long-lived donors carried more naive CD4+ cells and greater diversity than aged donors.

The CDR3 sequence is 13 residues long. After removal of 6 bases from V and 3 bases from J, the junction contained 4 bases not matched to a gene. CDR1 is SGHTA and CDR2 is FQGNSA in the germline V gene. Through a sample-barcoded 5' primer and a J-beta primer mix, a second PCR was run for roughly 7 to 12 cycles. Via MiXCR, TCRdb re-called the 5' RACE reads, giving one row per CDR3 protein. This repertoire shows about 620,000 distinct CDR3 sequences, under 65% found once; its top ten account for about 14%. The sequence was collected from a woman aged 80 or over in good health. The chain links TRBV7-2 to TRBJ1-2; 7 bases are a match to TRBD1. Sequences were obtained from blood. The CDR3 sequence: CASRITGDYGYTF. The CDR3, as DNA: TGTGCCAGCAGGATTACAGGGGACTATGGCTACACCTTC.